The present entry profiles one T cell receptor beta chain with its context. No antigen is known for it. The entry originates in a study of T cell responses to AZD1222 COVID-19 vaccine. Whole-study context: Combined were second doses at about 4 or about 12 weeks.

General study points: Once two AZD1222 doses were given, Spike-specific TCR breadth and depth went up.

The length of the CDR3 is 15 residues. The V gene's germline CDR1 is MNHEY and CDR2 SMNVEV (reference sequence). Trimming left V 8 bases short and J 2 bases short, with 19 bases between. The table came from immunoSEQ multiplex PCR; TCRdb's copy has only in-frame clones and leaves some out. The top ten clones hold roughly 4.5% of a sample with approximately 110,000 clones, roughly 90% of them seen once. This sequence joins TRBV27 and TRBJ2-7, with D perhaps being TRBD1 or TRBD2 (6 bases each). The input for sequencing was peripheral blood, taken on day 0 of AZD1222 vaccination. The clonotype was recovered from an adult in good health. The CDR3 DNA follows: TGTGCCAGCTCGTTGAGGGGGGCAGGGACCTACGAGCAGTACTTC. Translating it yields CASSLRGAGTYEQYF.